Each of the 21 T cell receptor beta chains below was sequenced from the same sample in a study of T cell repertoires in cytomegalovirus infection. No antigen has been identified for these receptors. TCRdb fed the reads into MiXCR, producing one record per CDR3 protein. The data show fewer than 1,000,000 distinct CDR3 sequences, approximately 31% seen once. The material was cultured CD8+ T cells from PBMCs, obtained from culture after CMV antigen stimulation. Receptors were obtained from a human donor in good health (CMV status not recorded). Some clones in this sample may be carry-over from other donors' samples.

This clonotype was recorded at least ten times. An end of the junction differs from the germline gene, which may be a read error. The V gene is TRBV7-9, the J gene TRBJ1-2; D call uncertain. Per germline, CDR1 SEHNR and CDR2 FQNEAQ (reference sequence). The CDR3 loop spans 12 amino acids. As DNA, the CDR3 is TGTGCCAGCAGCCCGGACGACAACCAAAGCCCCTTC. It specifies CASSPDDNQSPF.

This clonotype was detected only a few times. This chain uses TRBV2 with TRBJ2-5; the match to TRBD1 covers 9 bases. The junction had 6 bases not matched to a gene; V was cut back by 5 bases and J by 2 bases. CDR3 length equals 15 residues. Germline-derived CDR1 and CDR2 are SNHLY and FYNNEI. The CDR3 region has the DNA TGTGCCAGCAGTCGTACCGGGACAGGGCAAGAGACCCAGTACTTC. Amino acid sequence: CASSRTGTGQETQYF. Full variable domain (remainder filled in from reference TRBV2 and TRBJ2-5): EPEVTQTPSHQVTQMGQEVILRCVPISNHLYFYWYRQILGQKVEFLVSFYNNEISEKSEIFDDQFSVERPDGSNFTLKIRSTKLEDSAMYFCASSRTGTGQETQYFGPGTRLLVL.

Concerning this clonotype itself: Given a much more abundant clone one base away, this may be a read error. The chain uses TRBV7-2 and TRBJ2-3; 7 bases agree with TRBD2. Germline lookup yields CDR1 SGHTA and CDR2 FQGNSA. CDR3 length equals 17 residues. DNA for the CDR3: TGTGCCAGCAGCAACCCCTGGGAGGGGTTTAGCACAGATACGCGGTATTTT. Translating gives CASSNPWEGFSTDTRYF.

The chain joins TRBV19 to TRBJ2-1, with 7 bases lining up with TRBD2. Germline V lookup: CDR1 LNHDA, CDR2 SQIVND (reference sequence). V was clipped by 3 bases and J by 10 bases; unmatched bases: 12. The CDR3 covers 15 residues. The CDR3 loop is CASSIGWSSGEEQFF. In DNA form, the CDR3 reads TGTGCCAGTAGTATTGGGTGGTCTAGCGGTGAGGAGCAGTTCTTC.

This clonotype was seen more than once but under ten times. The CDR3: CASSYSTGWTDTQYF. As DNA, the CDR3 is TGTGCCAGCAGTTACTCGACAGGGTGGACAGATACGCAGTATTTT. This chain links TRBV6-2 or TRBV6-3 with TRBJ2-3, with 7 bases matching TRBD1. Germline loops: CDR1 MNHEY, CDR2 SVGEGT. V shed 0 bases, J shed 3 bases, and the junction held 3 bases outside the gene matches. This CDR3 is 15 amino acids long.

The gene calls are TRBV14 and TRBJ2-5; no definite D call. V lost 1 base and J 5 bases, leaving 8 bases between the germline ends. This CDR3 contains 13 residues. Germline assignment: CDR1 SGHDN and CDR2 FVKESK. DNA of the CDR3: TGTGCCAGCAGCCAAGCCCCGAGGGAGACCCAGTACTTC. Translated, it gives CASSQAPRETQYF. Looking up the rest from reference TRBV14 and TRBJ2-5 gives the full variable domain: EAGVTQFPSHSVIEKGQTVTLRCDPISGHDNLYWYRRVMGKEIKFLLHFVKESKQDESGMPNNRFLAERTGGTYSTLKVQPAELEDSGVYFCASSQAPRETQYFGPGTRLLVL.

The chain uses TRBV12-3 or TRBV12-4 and TRBJ1-2; no definite D call. The CDR3 runs 14 residues. V was cut by 7 bases and J by 1 base, with 13 bases left in between. CDR3 in DNA: TGTGCCAGCAACCCTTTCAAGGTTAACTATGGCTACACCTTC. Its protein is CASNPFKVNYGYTF.

The chain couples TRBV14 to TRBJ1-1; D may be TRBD1 (6 bases). Germline V gives CDR1 SGHDN, CDR2 FVKESK. CDR3 size: 15 residues. Trimming took off 0 bases at V and 4 bases at J, with 12 bases between the two ends. For the CDR3, the DNA is TGTGCCAGCAGCCAAGATCGTAGGGGGGCCACTGAAGCTTTCTTT. Translated, it gives CASSQDRRGATEAFF.

The rearrangement links TRBV2 to TRBJ2-1; 10 nucleotides match TRBD2. Germline trimming cut 2 bases from V and 7 bases from J; bases unmatched to any gene: 8. Germline values: CDR1 SNHLY, CDR2 FYNNEI. The CDR3 is made up of 16 amino acids. In DNA, the CDR3 is TGTGCCAGCAGTGAATGGACTAGCGGCGTTCGGAATGAGCAGTTCTTC. It is translated as CASSEWTSGVRNEQFF.

V gene TRBV11-2 combines with J gene TRBJ2-3; D call uncertain. Germline CDR1 reads SGHAT; CDR2 reads FQNNGV. With 3 bases removed from V and 5 bases from J, the gap between germline ends came to 9 bases. The CDR3 has 13 amino acids. In nucleotides, the CDR3 is TGTGCCAGCAGCTTTAGAACACTAGATACGCAGTATTTT. Translated, it gives CASSFRTLDTQYF.

In this sample, this clonotype turned up many times. The chain uses TRBV7-9 and TRBJ2-5; 7 bases fit TRBD2. From germline, CDR1 is SEHNR and CDR2 FQNEAQ (reference sequence). The V and J ends lost 5 bases and 3 bases, in that order; junction bases with no gene match: 15. The CDR3 runs 17 residues. The CDR3 region has the DNA TGTGCCAGCAGCCTAAGTTTCGCAGCGGGGCCGAAAGAGACCCAGTACTTC. This sequence encodes CASSLSFAAGPKETQYF.

This clonotype showed up many times. CDR3 DNA sequence: TGTGCCAGCAGTGAACGGGGTGCCTACAATGAGCAGTTCTTC. This sequence encodes CASSERGAYNEQFF. This sequence joins TRBV6-1 and TRBJ2-1; possibly TRBD2 for D (5 bases). V dropped 2 bases and J dropped 2 bases, with 7 bases sitting between them. CDR1 is MNHNS, CDR2 SASEGT, per germline. The CDR3 runs to 14 residues.

The rearrangement uses TRBV6-2 or TRBV6-3 and TRBJ1-3; D might be TRBD1 (5 bases). Germline V gives CDR1 MNHEY, CDR2 SVGEGT. This CDR3 has 16 amino acids. V lost 1 base, J lost 0 bases, and 10 bases lay in between. DNA for the CDR3: TGTGCCAGCAGTTACTTACAGGAGAACTCTGGAAACACCATATATTTT. Amino acid sequence: CASSYLQENSGNTIYF.

The chain carries TRBV12-3 or TRBV12-4 and TRBJ2-1; TRBD2 agrees at 11 bases. The CDR3 is 16 amino acids. Losses at the gene ends were 4 bases for V and 7 bases for J; bases not matched to a gene: 9. This chain's CDR3 is CASSSTSGGPSNEQFF. The CDR3 nucleotides read TGTGCCAGCAGTTCAACTAGCGGGGGACCTAGTAATGAGCAGTTCTTC.

This clonotype was found many times. The chain combines TRBV7-6 with TRBJ2-1; TRBD1 matches 7 bases. Germline CDR1 reads SGHVS; CDR2 reads FNYEAQ. V shed 3 bases, J shed 0 bases, and the junction held 8 bases outside the gene matches. This CDR3 comprises 17 residues. The CDR3 loop is CASSFRTGGFSYNEQFF. In nucleotides, the CDR3 is TGTGCCAGCAGCTTCCGGACAGGAGGTTTCTCCTACAATGAGCAGTTCTTC.

This clonotype occurred many times. J is TRBJ2-2 and V is TRBV2; unclear D gene. This CDR3 is 15 amino acids long. The V gene's germline CDR1 is SNHLY and CDR2 FYNNEI. V lost 8 bases and J 0 bases, leaving 13 bases between the germline ends. The CDR3 DNA is TGTGCCAGCGGAGTTCCTTTTTCGAACACCGGGGAGCTGTTTTTT. This encodes CASGVPFSNTGELFF.

The chain carries TRBV27 and TRBJ1-1, with TRBD1 as a possible D gene (6 bases). Germline V gene lookup returns CDR1 MNHEY and CDR2 SMNVEV (reference sequence). V gave up 7 bases and J gave up 12 bases, with 15 bases separating them. This CDR3 is built from 11 residues. This CDR3 reads CASKGGKETFF. The CDR3 region has the DNA TGTGCCAGCAAGGGGGGGAAGGAGACTTTCTTT.

The chain joins TRBV20-1 to TRBJ2-1, with 9 bases lining up with TRBD1. The length of the CDR3 is 13 residues. V shed 6 bases, J shed 8 bases, and the junction held 8 bases outside the gene matches. Germline CDR1 reads DFQATT; CDR2 reads SNEGSKA (reference sequence). The CDR3 loop is CSAGTGSLDEQFF. CDR3 sequence (DNA): TGCAGTGCCGGGACAGGGTCTTTAGATGAGCAGTTCTTC.

This chain uses TRBV4-1 with TRBJ2-1; D may be TRBD2 (6 bases). The germline gives CDR1 MGHRA, CDR2 YSYEKL. This CDR3 contains 14 residues. The V gene lost 3 bases and the J gene lost 8 bases, with 14 bases spanning the gap. CDR3 loop: CASSHALGEDEQFF. In DNA, the CDR3 is TGCGCCAGCAGCCATGCTTTGGGGGAGGATGAGCAGTTCTTC.

This chain uses TRBV6-1 with TRBJ2-3; D is perhaps TRBD1 or TRBD2 (5 bases each). CDR1 and CDR2 (germline): MNHNS, SASEGT. The V and J ends lost 7 bases and 4 bases respectively, with 21 bases between them. The CDR3 has 16 residues. The CDR3, as DNA: TGTGCCAGCACCGAAAGTAGGGACCTCACATCAGATACGCAGTATTTT. It encodes CASTESRDLTSDTQYF.

The sample holds a few counts of this clonotype. This rearrangement joins TRBV7-2 to TRBJ2-2; either TRBD1 or TRBD2 may supply D (7 bases each). Germline V gene sequence: CDR1 SGHTA, CDR2 FQGNSA. With 4 bases removed from V and 4 bases from J, the gap between germline ends came to 13 bases. The CDR3 is 15 residues long. CDR3 DNA sequence: TGTGCCAGCAGCTCCCCAGGGGGGGGCACCGGGGAGCTGTTTTTT. It codes for CASSSPGGGTGELFF.